This T cell receptor (beta chain) was profiled in a study of blood T cell repertoires in COVID-19. TCRdb keeps only in-frame clones here, not all; method: immunoSEQ multiplex PCR. The repertoire holds roughly 400,000 clones, with approximately 92% as singletons. CDR1 is SGHDT and CDR2 is YYEEEE in the germline V gene. Trimming took 4 bases from V and 4 from J, leaving 14 bases between them. The CDR3 has 15 amino acids. The receptor's source is a man aged 30 to 45 who had recovered from COVID-19. The rearrangement uses TRBV5-6 and TRBJ1-4; TRBD1 is a possible D gene (5 bases). The sample taken for sequencing was PBMCs or T cells enriched from blood (not recorded which). DNA for the CDR3: TGTGCCAGCAGCAGGCTCGACAGAGATAATGAAAAACTGTTTTTT. Translating it yields CASSRLDRDNEKLFF.